This entry lists 25 T cell receptor beta chains sequenced from one sample in a study of cytomegalovirus exposure and HLA in healthy donors. Produced via immunoSEQ multiplex PCR; TCRdb's table is partial and in-frame only. The repertoire includes 50,000 to 65,000 clones, around 90% of them detected once, and 7.5% to 10% sits in the top ten. The sample consisted of PBMCs. Receptors were obtained from a woman under 30 in good health and CMV-seropositive.

The chain recombines TRBV27 with TRBJ2-1; 9 bases align to TRBD1. After removal of 6 bases from V and 6 bases from J, the junction contained 12 bases not matched to a gene. The CDR3 has 16 amino acids. Germline V gives CDR1 MNHEY, CDR2 SMNVEV (reference sequence). The CDR3 protein is CASSRQSGTGTNEQFF. The CDR3 nucleotides read TGTGCCAGCAGCCGCCAATCCGGGACAGGGACCAATGAGCAGTTCTTC.

The chain uses TRBV27 and TRBJ2-2, with a tentative D call TRBD2 (6 bases). Germline CDR1 reads MNHEY; CDR2 reads SMNVEV (reference sequence). The CDR3 has 15 amino acids. Trimming pared 3 bases from V and 4 bases from J, leaving 12 bases between. DNA for the CDR3: TGTGCCAGCAGTTTTTTTAAGGGAGGCACCGGGGAGCTGTTTTTT. This sequence encodes CASSFFKGGTGELFF.

This sequence joins TRBV19 and TRBJ1-5, with TRBD1 matching over 9 bases. The CDR3 spans 18 residues. Germline lookup yields CDR1 LNHDA and CDR2 SQIVND (reference sequence). With 3 bases clipped from V and 0 bases from J, the junction kept 9 bases outside the gene matches. The CDR3 loop reads CASSILYLDRGSNQPQHF. The CDR3 DNA is TGTGCCAGTAGTATTTTGTATTTGGACAGGGGTAGCAATCAGCCCCAGCATTTT.

A single count supports this clone. Here the CDR3 reads CASSKPGQVRRTEAFF. The DNA of the CDR3 is TGTGCCAGCAGCAAACCTGGACAGGTGAGGAGGACTGAAGCTTTCTTT. This chain links TRBV21-1 with TRBJ1-1; the table's D call, TRBD1, was not checked against the DNA. TRBV21-1 is a pseudogene locus. CDR3 length equals 16 residues.

The chain joins TRBV19 to TRBJ1-1; TRBD1 is a possible D gene (5 bases). This CDR3 is 16 amino acids long. The V end lost 4 bases, the J end lost 4 bases, and 19 bases lay between the germline ends. Germline lookup yields CDR1 LNHDA and CDR2 SQIVND (reference sequence). DNA of the CDR3: TGTGCCAGTAGTAAGTCCCAAACGGCAGGGCTCACTGAAGCTTTCTTT. Residues: CASSKSQTAGLTEAFF.

This clone was recorded only once. The gene calls are TRBV2 and TRBJ2-7, with D possibly being TRBD1 (6 bases). Trimming shortened V by 7 bases and J by 6 bases, and 16 bases separated the two germline ends. There are 13 residues in the CDR3. Germline-derived CDR1 and CDR2 are SNHLY and FYNNEI. CDR3 nucleotide sequence: TGTGCCAGCAAGGAACTGGGGGCGAGCGAGCAGTACTTC. This codes for CASKELGASEQYF.

The V and J genes are TRBV19 and TRBJ1-4, with D perhaps TRBD1 (6 bases). V dropped 5 bases and J dropped 4 bases, with 11 bases sitting between them. This CDR3 region has 14 residues. Germline CDR1 LNHDA, CDR2 SQIVND (reference sequence). The chain's CDR3 is CASSPGVDNEKLFF. The CDR3 coding sequence is TGTGCCAGTAGTCCAGGGGTGGATAATGAAAAACTGTTTTTT.

The chain employs TRBV6-1 and TRBJ1-6; 7 nucleotides agree with TRBD1. Germline assignment: CDR1 MNHNS and CDR2 SASEGT. V gave up 0 bases and J gave up 2 bases; unmatched junction bases: 1. The CDR3 extends over 16 amino acids. CDR3 DNA: TGTGCCAGCAGTGAAGCGGGGACAGCCTATAATTCACCCCTCCACTTT. Residues: CASSEAGTAYNSPLHF.

This clone was recorded once. The chain has TRBV5-6 and TRBJ1-2; TRBD1 is a possible D gene (5 bases). V was shortened by 4 bases and J by 8 bases, with 12 bases between the two germline ends. Germline CDR1 is SGHDT and CDR2 is YYEEEE. CDR3 size: 12 residues. CDR3 DNA sequence: TGTGCCAGCAGCCGGGCAGGGCCCGGCTACACCTTC. Its translation: CASSRAGPGYTF.

Only one count was recorded for this clone. The V and J genes are TRBV29-1 and TRBJ2-1, with 7 nucleotides matching TRBD1. From germline, CDR1 is SQVTM and CDR2 ANQGSEA. CDR3 size: 14 residues. Trimming cost V 3 bases and J 9 bases; bases outside gene matches: 11. The CDR3: CSVESLEGGSEQFF. DNA of the CDR3: TGCAGCGTTGAGTCATTAGAAGGGGGCAGTGAGCAGTTCTTC.

This sequence joins TRBV7-9 and TRBJ1-1; 7 nucleotides match TRBD1. Germline-derived CDR1 and CDR2 are SEHNR and FQNEAQ (reference sequence). The CDR3 runs to 15 residues. V trimming: 3 bases; J trimming: 1 base; junction bases outside the gene matches: 5. The CDR3: CASSLAGTANTEAFF. DNA of the CDR3: TGTGCCAGCAGCTTGGCCGGGACAGCGAACACTGAAGCTTTCTTT.

This chain connects TRBV27 to TRBJ1-1; D ambiguous. The V gene lost 0 bases and the J gene lost 1 base, with 9 bases spanning the gap. This CDR3 comprises 15 residues. In germline, CDR1 is MNHEY, CDR2 SMNVEV (reference sequence). As DNA, the CDR3 is TGTGCCAGCAGTTTATCGAACGGAGGGAACACTGAAGCTTTCTTT. It specifies CASSLSNGGNTEAFF.

The rearrangement uses TRBV5-1 and TRBJ2-2; D uncertain. Germline CDR1 reads SGHRS; CDR2 reads YFSETQ. This CDR3 is 14 amino acids long. The germline V and J ends were trimmed by 0 bases and 6 bases, with 9 bases remaining between them. The CDR3 spells CASSLVRVSGELFF. CDR3 nucleotide sequence: TGCGCCAGCAGCTTGGTTCGGGTGTCCGGGGAGCTGTTTTTT.

The J gene is TRBJ2-1, the V gene TRBV30; 14 positions match TRBD2. V lost 3 bases, J lost 1 base, and 5 bases stayed unmatched. Per the germline V gene, CDR1 is GTSNPN and CDR2 is SVGIG (reference sequence). The CDR3 runs 17 residues. CDR3 DNA sequence: TGTGCCTGGAGGCTAGGACTAGCGGGGGGTTCCTACAATGAGCAGTTCTTC. Translation: CAWRLGLAGGSYNEQFF.

The chain joins TRBV18 to TRBJ1-5; no definite D call. The CDR3 has 14 amino acids. The V gene lost 3 bases and the J gene lost 2 bases, with 8 bases spanning the gap. CDR1 and CDR2 from the germline V gene are KGHSH and LQKENI. The CDR3 region has the DNA TGTGCCAGCTCACCTGGGCTTGGCAATCAGCCCCAGCATTTT. It encodes CASSPGLGNQPQHF.

V and J are TRBV6-1 and TRBJ1-3; 7 bases are shared with TRBD1. Looked up from germline, CDR1 is MNHNS and CDR2 is SASEGT. Germline trimming cut 3 bases from V and 0 bases from J; bases unmatched to any gene: 2. There are 15 residues in the CDR3. The CDR3 DNA reads TGTGCCAGCAGTGAGGGACAGAGCTCTGGAAACACCATATATTTT. Translated, it gives CASSEGQSSGNTIYF.

The genes are TRBV5-4 and TRBJ1-1; 9 bases line up with TRBD1. The CDR3 runs 14 residues. After removal of 4 bases from V and 5 bases from J, the junction contained 6 bases not matched to a gene. Germline assignment: CDR1 SGHNT and CDR2 YYREEE (reference sequence). CDR3 nucleotide sequence: TGTGCCAGCAGCCTCGGGACAGGGAGAACTGAAGCTTTCTTT. This translates into CASSLGTGRTEAFF.

This clone showed up just a few times. The rearrangement links TRBV2 to TRBJ2-7; a possible D gene is TRBD1 (6 bases). V lost 5 bases and J lost 6, with 8 bases in between. CDR3 size: 11 residues. In germline, CDR1 is SNHLY, CDR2 FYNNEI. The CDR3 sequence: CASSTGPEQYF. The CDR3 nucleotides read TGTGCCAGCAGTACAGGGCCCGAGCAGTACTTC.

The V call is TRBV10-3, the J call TRBJ1-2; maybe TRBD1 (5 bases). This CDR3 is 15 amino acids long. Germline V CDR1 and CDR2: ENHRY, SYGVKD. V lost 8 bases to trimming and J lost 4 bases, with 20 bases between them. The CDR3, as DNA: TGTGCCATCTGGGGCTTTAACAGGCCATTCTATGGCTACACCTTC. It is translated as CAIWGFNRPFYGYTF.

The CDR3 loop is CASSLGTGQETQYF. The CDR3 DNA is TGTGCCAGCAGCTTAGGGACAGGCCAAGAGACCCAGTACTTC. V usage is TRBV7-8 and J usage is TRBJ2-5; TRBD1 matches at 7 bases. Germline V gives CDR1 SGHVS, CDR2 FQNEAQ. This CDR3 has 14 residues. Unmatched junction bases numbered 0, after V lost 1 base and J lost 1 base.

The rearrangement joins TRBV4-1 to TRBJ1-1, with D unclear. V gave up 0 bases and J gave up 0 bases, with 17 bases separating them. There are 18 residues in the CDR3. Germline CDR1 and CDR2: MGHRA and YSYEKL. In DNA, the CDR3 is TGCGCCAGCAGCCAAGATAGTCTGCCTCCCAGGATGAACACTGAAGCTTTCTTT. Its protein is CASSQDSLPPRMNTEAFF.

V is TRBV28 and J is TRBJ2-1, with TRBD1 matching 7 bases. V was pared by 2 bases and J by 6 bases, with 10 bases of the junction left unmatched. The CDR3 extends over 16 amino acids. CDR1 and CDR2 (germline): MDHEN, SYDVKM. The CDR3, as DNA: TGTGCCAGCAGTTTAGAGGTGGACCCAGGGGGCAATGAGCAGTTCTTC. This gives the protein CASSLEVDPGGNEQFF.

This rearrangement joins TRBV5-4 to TRBJ1-1; 8 bases map to TRBD1. The trim removed 4 bases at V and 2 bases at J, leaving 7 bases unmatched. The germline CDR1 and CDR2 sequences are SGHNT and YYREEE (reference sequence). The CDR3 covers 15 residues. This CDR3 is CASSPGQGENTEAFF. The CDR3, as DNA: TGTGCCAGCAGCCCTGGACAGGGAGAAAACACTGAAGCTTTCTTT.

The chain has TRBV5-5 and TRBJ1-3; D not resolved. Germline lookup yields CDR1 SGHKS and CDR2 YYEKEE (reference sequence). The CDR3 extends over 16 amino acids. The V and J ends lost 0 bases and 3 bases respectively, with 13 bases between them. The DNA of the CDR3 is TGTGCCAGCAGCTTGGGTGGAGGGCTTTTTGGAAACACCATATATTTT. The encoded protein is CASSLGGGLFGNTIYF. The full variable domain, its missing parts supplied by reference TRBV5-5 and TRBJ1-3, is DAGVTQSPTHLIKTRGQQVTLRCSPISGHKSVSWYQQVLGQGPQFIFQYYEKEERGRGNFPDRFSARQFPNYSSELNVNALLLGDSALYLCASSLGGGLFGNTIYFGEGSWLTVV.

The chain links TRBV10-1 to TRBJ1-1; 8 bases agree with TRBD1. The germline V gene has CDR1 WNHNN and CDR2 SYGVQD (reference sequence). V gave up 2 bases and J gave up 9 bases; unmatched junction bases: 8. The CDR3 is made up of 14 amino acids. The DNA for the CDR3 is TGCGCCAGCAGTGAGCCGACACAGGGGGGAAAAGCTTTCTTT. Encoded protein: CASSEPTQGGKAFF.